This T cell receptor (beta chain) stems from a study of T cell changes during pregnancy in multiple sclerosis. The germline V and J ends were trimmed by 0 bases and 2 bases, with 5 bases remaining between them. This CDR3 is built from 14 residues. CDR1 and CDR2 (germline): LNHNV, YYDKDF (reference sequence). Sequenced by immunoSEQ multiplex PCR; TCRdb stores in-frame clones only, minus some. Of around 21,000 clones in the sample, roughly 90% were seen once. This receptor was identified in a female donor in good health, enrolled as a control in a pregnancy study. The chain joins TRBV15 to TRBJ2-1; no clear D gene. Material: CD8+ T cells from peripheral blood mononuclear cells, obtained in the third trimester of pregnancy. The CDR3 DNA sequence: TGTGCCACCAGCAGAGAGGGCACCTACAATGAGCAGTTCTTC. Translation: CATSREGTYNEQFF.